This entry features one TCR beta chain sequence. The sample belongs to a study of blood T cell repertoires in COVID-19. Original methodology: Estimation of nucleated cell counts relied on the amplification of reference gene primers. Using immunoSEQ multiplex PCR, the repertoire was profiled, and TCRdb retains in-frame clones only, with some absent. From that table come the V and J calls and clone size; the DNA was used to work out D and trimming. Of some 190,000 clones in the sample, 84% were seen once. Participants, about 18 to 100 years old, spanned about two dozen US areas. V shed 0 bases and J shed 3 bases, with 13 bases lying between them. The length of the CDR3 is 16 residues. The germline gives CDR1 SGHNT, CDR2 YYREEE (reference sequence).

This rearrangement joins TRBV5-4 to TRBJ2-1, with D possibly being TRBD1 (7 bases). What was sequenced was PBMCs or T cells enriched from blood (not recorded which). The origin of this receptor is a woman in her twenties or thirties who had been exposed to COVID-19. The chain's CDR3 is CASSLGGDSFYNEQFF. The CDR3 nucleotides are TGTGCCAGCAGCTTGGGGGGGGACAGCTTCTACAATGAGCAGTTCTTC.